This TCR beta chain emerged from a study of T cells after yellow fever vaccination. The germline CDR1 and CDR2 sequences are MNHNS and SASEGT. This CDR3 is 14 amino acids long. V was shortened by 7 bases and J by 4 bases, with 13 bases between the two germline ends. 5'RACE template switching added a universal primer site and UMIs to TCR cDNA. MiXCR, applied by TCRdb to the 5' RACE reads, yields one record per CDR3 protein. The table includes some 500,000 distinct CDR3 sequences, about 13% detected once. Points from the study as a whole: Clonotypes shared by both compartments, CD4 and CD8, made up a small share.

Worth noting for this clonotype: Antigen unknown.

Sequencing used PBMCs, obtained on the day of the yellow fever booster vaccination. The chain couples TRBV6-1 to TRBJ1-4; perhaps TRBD1 as D (5 bases). This clonotype was obtained from a man aged 25-45 years who received the YFV17D yellow fever vaccine. The CDR3 sequence: CASIDGANNEKLFF. The DNA for the CDR3 is TGTGCCAGCATTGATGGGGCGAATAATGAAAAACTGTTTTTT.